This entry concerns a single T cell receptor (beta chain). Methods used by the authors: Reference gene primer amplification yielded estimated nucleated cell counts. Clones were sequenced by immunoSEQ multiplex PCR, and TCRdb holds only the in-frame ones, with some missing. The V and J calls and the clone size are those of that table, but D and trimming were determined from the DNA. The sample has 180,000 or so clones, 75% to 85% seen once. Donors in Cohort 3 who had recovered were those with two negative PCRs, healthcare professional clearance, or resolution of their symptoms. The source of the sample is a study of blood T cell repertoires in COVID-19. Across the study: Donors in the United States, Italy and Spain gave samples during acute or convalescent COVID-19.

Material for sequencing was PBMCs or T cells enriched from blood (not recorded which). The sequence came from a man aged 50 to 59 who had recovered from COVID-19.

The CDR3 is CSVPGQGLYEQYF. CDR3 sequence (DNA): TGCAGCGTTCCGGGACAGGGACTATACGAGCAGTACTTC. The rearrangement links TRBV29-1 to TRBJ2-7, with TRBD1 identical over 9 bases. The CDR3 contains 13 residues. V dropped 5 bases and J dropped 4; count of bases not matched to a gene: 6. CDR1 and CDR2 from the germline V gene are SQVTM and ANQGSEA.